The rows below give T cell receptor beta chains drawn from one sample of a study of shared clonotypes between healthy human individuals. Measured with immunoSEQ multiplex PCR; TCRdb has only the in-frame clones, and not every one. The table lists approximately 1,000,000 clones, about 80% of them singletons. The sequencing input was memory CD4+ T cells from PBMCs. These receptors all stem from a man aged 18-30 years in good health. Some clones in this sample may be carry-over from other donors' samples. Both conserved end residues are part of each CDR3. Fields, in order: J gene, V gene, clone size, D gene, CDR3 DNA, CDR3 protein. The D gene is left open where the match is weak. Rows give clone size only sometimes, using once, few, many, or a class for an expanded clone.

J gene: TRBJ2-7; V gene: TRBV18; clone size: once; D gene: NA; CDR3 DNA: TGTGCCAGCTCACCAGGGGCCAATGTCTACGAGCAGTACTTC; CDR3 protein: CASSPGANVYEQYF
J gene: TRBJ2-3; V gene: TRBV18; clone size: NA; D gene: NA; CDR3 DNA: TGTGCCAGCTCACCACCGGGGTCCAGCCGGGATACGCAGTATTTT; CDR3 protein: CASSPPGSSRDTQYF
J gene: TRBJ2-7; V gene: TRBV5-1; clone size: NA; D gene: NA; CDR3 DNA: TGCGCCACCTATACCGGCGGGACAGCCGCTTACGAGCAGTACTTC; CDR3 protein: CATYTGGTAAYEQYF
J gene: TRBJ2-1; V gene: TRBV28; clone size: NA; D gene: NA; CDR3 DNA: TGTGCCAGCAGGGAGGGCGGGATATACAATGAGCAGTTCTTC; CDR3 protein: CASREGGIYNEQFF
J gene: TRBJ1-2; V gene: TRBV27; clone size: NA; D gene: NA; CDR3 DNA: TGTGCCAGCGGAGGTCCGGCGGCCGGTGGCTATGGCTACACCTTC; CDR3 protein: CASGGPAAGGYGYTF
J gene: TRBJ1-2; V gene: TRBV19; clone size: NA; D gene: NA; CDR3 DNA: TGTGCCAGTAGCCCCCGAGGCGGACTGAACATCGGGTATGGCTACACCTTC; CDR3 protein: CASSPRGGLNIGYGYTF
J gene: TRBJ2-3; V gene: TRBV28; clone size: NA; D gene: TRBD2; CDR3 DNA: TGTGCCAGCACCTTCGGGGGGACAGATACGCAGTATTTT; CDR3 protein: CASTFGGTDTQYF
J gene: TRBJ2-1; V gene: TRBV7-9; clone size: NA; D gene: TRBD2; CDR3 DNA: TGTGCCAGCACCAAAAGAACCCGAGGACTAGCATCACATGAGCAGTTCTTC; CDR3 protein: CASTKRTRGLASHEQFF
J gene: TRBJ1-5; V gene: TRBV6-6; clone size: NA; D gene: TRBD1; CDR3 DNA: TGTGCCAGCAGCCTCCGACAGGGAGCTATTCAGCCCCAGCATTTT; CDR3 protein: CASSLRQGAIQPQHF
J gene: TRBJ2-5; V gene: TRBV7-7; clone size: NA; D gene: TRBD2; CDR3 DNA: TGTGCCAGCAGCTTACATCTAGCGGGAGTGGGGGAGACCCAGTACTTC; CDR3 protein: CASSLHLAGVGETQYF
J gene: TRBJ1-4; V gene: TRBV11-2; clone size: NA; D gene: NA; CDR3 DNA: TGTGCCAGCAGCTTAGATAGGGGGGGAAAACTGTTTTTT; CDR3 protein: CASSLDRGGKLFF
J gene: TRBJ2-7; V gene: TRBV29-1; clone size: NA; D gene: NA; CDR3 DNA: TGCAGCTACAAGGGGAATGAGAACGAGCAGTACTTC; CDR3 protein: CSYKGNENEQYF
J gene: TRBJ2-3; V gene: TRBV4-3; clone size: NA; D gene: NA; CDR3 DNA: TGCGCCAGCAGCCAAGCGGCAGGGAGCACAGATACGCAGTATTTT; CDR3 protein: CASSQAAGSTDTQYF
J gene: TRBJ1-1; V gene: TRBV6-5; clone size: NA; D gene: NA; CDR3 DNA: TGTGCCAGCAGTCAAAGGAACACTGAAGCTTTCTTT; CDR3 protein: CASSQRNTEAFF
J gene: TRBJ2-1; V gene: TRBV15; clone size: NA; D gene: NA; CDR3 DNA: TGTGCCACCAGCCCCCGGACCGACAATGAGCAGTTCTTC; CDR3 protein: CATSPRTDNEQFF
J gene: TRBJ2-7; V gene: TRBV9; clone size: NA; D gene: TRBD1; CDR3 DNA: TGTGCCAGCAGCGTAGGACAGGGTCCCATCTACGAGCAGTACTTC; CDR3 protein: CASSVGQGPIYEQYF
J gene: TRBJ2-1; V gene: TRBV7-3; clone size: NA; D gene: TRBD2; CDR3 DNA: TGTGCCAGCAGCTCTAGCGGAAGGGATTCCTACAATGAGCAGTTCTTC; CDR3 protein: CASSSSGRDSYNEQFF
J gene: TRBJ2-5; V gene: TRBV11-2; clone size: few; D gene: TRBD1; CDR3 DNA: TGTGCCACGGGGCCAGACAGGGGGCTGGAGACCCAGTACTTC; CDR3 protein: CATGPDRGLETQYF
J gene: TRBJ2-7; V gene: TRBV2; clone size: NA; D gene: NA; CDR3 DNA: TGTGCCAGCAGTGATCAAGGGTACGAGCAGTACTTC; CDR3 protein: CASSDQGYEQYF
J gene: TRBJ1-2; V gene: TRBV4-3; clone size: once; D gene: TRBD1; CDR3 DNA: TGCGCCAGCAGCCAGCCACAGGGGACAGCTGGCTACACCTTC; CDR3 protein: CASSQPQGTAGYTF
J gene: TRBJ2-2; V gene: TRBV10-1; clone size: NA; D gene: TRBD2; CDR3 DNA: TGCGCCAGCCCCCGTGGAGCCGGGACTAGCGGGACGAACACCGGGGAGCTGTTTTTT; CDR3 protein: CASPRGAGTSGTNTGELFF